One TCR beta chain is described in this entry. Antigen: not known. Trimming pared 2 bases from V and 2 bases from J, leaving 12 bases between. Germline V gives CDR1 KGHDR, CDR2 SFDVKD. The CDR3 totals 16 residues. These data belong to a study of blood T cells in healthy people across ages. Study overall: Template switching retrieved approximately one barcoded beta molecule for each two T cells.

A second PCR of roughly 6 to 12 cycles used a sample-barcoded 5' primer and a J-beta primer mix. No fewer than 3 million CDR3-containing paired-end reads came from each sample. TCRdb re-analysed the 5' RACE reads in MiXCR, keeping a single row per CDR3 protein. The sample has 2 million or so distinct CDR3 sequences, about 49% seen once. Study-level findings and limits: What prevented conclusive comparison of naive and antigen-experienced cells was that PBMCs were unsorted. Fewer expanded clones and more diversity marked long-lived versus aged donors.

The TCR comes from a woman in her 40s in good health. This chain links TRBV24-1 with TRBJ2-1, with D unclear. The sequencing input was blood. CDR3 DNA sequence: TGTGCCACCAGTGATTCTCAGGTACTTGCCTACAATGAGCAGTTCTTC. The encoded protein is CATSDSQVLAYNEQFF.